This TCR beta chain emerged from a study of blood T cell repertoires in COVID-19. Study as a whole: T cells, B-cell-depleted T cells, or PBMCs provided the cDNA or gDNA that served as material.

V was pared by 0 bases and J by 7 bases, with 13 bases between. CDR1 and CDR2 from the germline V gene are SGHRS and YFSETQ. The CDR3 loop spans 14 amino acids. Using immunoSEQ multiplex PCR, the repertoire was profiled, and TCRdb retains in-frame clones only, with some absent. This table holds approximately 190,000 clones, over 80% found once. The chain combines TRBV5-1 with TRBJ1-1; D gene ambiguous. The sequenced sample was peripheral blood. The TCR originated in a woman aged 60-75 years with COVID-19, enrolled during active disease. The CDR3 protein is CASSLANAANEAFF. In DNA form, the CDR3 reads TGCGCCAGCAGCTTGGCAAACGCGGCTAATGAAGCTTTCTTT. Full variable domain (remainder filled in from reference TRBV5-1 and TRBJ1-1): KAGVTQTPRYLIKTRGQQVTLSCSPISGHRSVSWYQQTPGQGLQFLFEYFSETQRNKGNFPGRFSGRQFSNSRSEMNVSTLELGDSALYLCASSLANAANEAFFGQGTRLTVV.